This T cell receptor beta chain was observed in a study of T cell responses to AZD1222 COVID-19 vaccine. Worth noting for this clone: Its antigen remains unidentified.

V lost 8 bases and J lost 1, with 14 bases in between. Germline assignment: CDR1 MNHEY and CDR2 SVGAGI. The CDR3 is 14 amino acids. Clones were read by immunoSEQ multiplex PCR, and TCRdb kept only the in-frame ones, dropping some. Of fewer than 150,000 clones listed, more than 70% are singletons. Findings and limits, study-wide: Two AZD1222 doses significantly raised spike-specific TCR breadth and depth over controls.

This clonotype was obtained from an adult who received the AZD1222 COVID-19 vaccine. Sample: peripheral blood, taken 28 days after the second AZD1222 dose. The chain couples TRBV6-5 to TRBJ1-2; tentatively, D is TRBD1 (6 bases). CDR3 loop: CASLPGDLNYGYTF. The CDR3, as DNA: TGTGCCAGCTTGCCAGGGGATCTTAACTATGGCTACACCTTC.